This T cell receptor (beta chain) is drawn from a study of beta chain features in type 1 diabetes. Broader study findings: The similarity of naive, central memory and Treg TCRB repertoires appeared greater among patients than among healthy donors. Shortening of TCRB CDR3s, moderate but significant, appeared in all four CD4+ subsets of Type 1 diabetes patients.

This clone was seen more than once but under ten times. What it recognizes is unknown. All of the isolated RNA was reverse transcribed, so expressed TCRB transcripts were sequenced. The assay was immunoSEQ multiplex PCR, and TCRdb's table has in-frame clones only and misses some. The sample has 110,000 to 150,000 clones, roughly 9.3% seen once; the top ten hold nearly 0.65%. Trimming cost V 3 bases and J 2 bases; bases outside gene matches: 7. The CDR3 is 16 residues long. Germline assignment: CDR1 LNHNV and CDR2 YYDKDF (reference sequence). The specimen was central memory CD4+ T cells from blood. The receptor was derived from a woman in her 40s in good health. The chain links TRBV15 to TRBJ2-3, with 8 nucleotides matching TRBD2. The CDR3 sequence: CATSSTKRGSTDTQYF. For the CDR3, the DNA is TGTGCCACCAGCAGTACCAAGCGGGGGTCCACAGATACGCAGTATTTT.